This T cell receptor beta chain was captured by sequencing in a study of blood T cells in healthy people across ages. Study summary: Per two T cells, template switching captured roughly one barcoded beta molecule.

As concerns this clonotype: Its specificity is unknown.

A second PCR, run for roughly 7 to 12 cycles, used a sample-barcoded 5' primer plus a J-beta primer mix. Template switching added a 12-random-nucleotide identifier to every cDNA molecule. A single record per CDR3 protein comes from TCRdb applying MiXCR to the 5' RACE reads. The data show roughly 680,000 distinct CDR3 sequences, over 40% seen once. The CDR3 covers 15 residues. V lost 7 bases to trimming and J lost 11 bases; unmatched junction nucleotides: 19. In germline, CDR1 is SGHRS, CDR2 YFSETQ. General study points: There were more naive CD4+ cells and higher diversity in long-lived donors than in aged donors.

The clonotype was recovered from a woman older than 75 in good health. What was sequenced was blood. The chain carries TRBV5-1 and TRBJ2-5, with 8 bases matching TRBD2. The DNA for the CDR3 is TGCGCCAGCTCAACCCGGGGGGGGCCGTGGAATGGGCAGTACTTC. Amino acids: CASSTRGGPWNGQYF.